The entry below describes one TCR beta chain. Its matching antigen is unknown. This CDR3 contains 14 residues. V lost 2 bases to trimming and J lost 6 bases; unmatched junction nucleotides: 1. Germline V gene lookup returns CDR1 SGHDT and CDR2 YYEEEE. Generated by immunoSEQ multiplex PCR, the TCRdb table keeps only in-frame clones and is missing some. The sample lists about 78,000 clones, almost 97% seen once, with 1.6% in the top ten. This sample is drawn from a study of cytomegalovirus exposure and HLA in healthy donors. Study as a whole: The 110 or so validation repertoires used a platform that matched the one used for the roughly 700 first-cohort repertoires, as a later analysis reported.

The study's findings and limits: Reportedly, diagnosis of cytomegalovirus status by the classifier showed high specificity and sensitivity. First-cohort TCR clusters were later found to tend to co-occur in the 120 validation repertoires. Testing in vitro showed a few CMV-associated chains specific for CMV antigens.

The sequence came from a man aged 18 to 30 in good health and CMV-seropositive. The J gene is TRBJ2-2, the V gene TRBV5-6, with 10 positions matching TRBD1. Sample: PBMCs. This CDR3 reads CASSFGTGAGELFF. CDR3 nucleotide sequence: TGTGCCAGCAGCTTCGGGACAGGGGCCGGGGAGCTGTTTTTT.